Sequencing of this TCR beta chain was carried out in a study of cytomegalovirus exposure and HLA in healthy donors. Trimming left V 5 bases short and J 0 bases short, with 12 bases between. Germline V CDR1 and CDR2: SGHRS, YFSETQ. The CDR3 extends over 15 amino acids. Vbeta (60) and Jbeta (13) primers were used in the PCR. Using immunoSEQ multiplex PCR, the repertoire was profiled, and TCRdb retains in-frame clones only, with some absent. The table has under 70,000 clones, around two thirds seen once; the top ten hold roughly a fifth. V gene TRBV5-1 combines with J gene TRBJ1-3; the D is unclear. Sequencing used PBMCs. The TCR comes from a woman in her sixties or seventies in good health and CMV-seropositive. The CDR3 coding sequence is TGCGCCAGCAGGCCTACAGCCAGCTCTGGAAACACCATATATTTT. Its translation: CASRPTASSGNTIYF.